These 8 T cell receptor beta chains originate from one sample sequenced in a study of blood T cell repertoires in COVID-19. The table came from immunoSEQ multiplex PCR; TCRdb's copy has only in-frame clones and leaves some out. The table lists roughly 120,000 clones, more than 80% of them singletons. The sequencing input was peripheral blood. Receptor source: a woman of 80 years or more with COVID-19, enrolled during active disease.

The chain joins TRBV9 to TRBJ1-3; no clear D gene. This CDR3 has 13 residues. The ends were cut back, 5 bases at V and 4 bases at J, with 10 bases in the middle. Germline lookup yields CDR1 SGDLS and CDR2 YYNGEE. The CDR3 DNA sequence: TGTGCCAGCAGTAGGGAGTCCGGAAACACCATATATTTT. It is translated as CASSRESGNTIYF.

The chain recombines TRBV24-1 with TRBJ1-1, with 8 bases aligning to TRBD1. The germline V gene encodes CDR1 KGHDR and CDR2 SFDVKD. The CDR3 has 14 amino acids. V lost 4 bases to trimming and J lost 12 bases; unmatched junction nucleotides: 12. The CDR3 sequence is CATSDTRQGKRTFF. DNA for the CDR3: TGTGCCACCAGTGACACGAGACAGGGGAAAAGAACTTTCTTT.

The V gene is TRBV7-6, the J gene TRBJ1-6; D is perhaps TRBD1 (6 bases). V was pared by 4 bases and J by 9 bases, with 25 bases between. This CDR3 has 18 amino acids. CDR1 and CDR2 (germline): SGHVS, FNYEAQ. In DNA, the CDR3 is TGTGCCAGCAGCTCGCTGGAACCAACAGGGCGCGGGGGTTCACCCCTCCACTTT. This sequence encodes CASSSLEPTGRGGSPLHF.

This rearrangement joins TRBV6-1 to TRBJ1-4; 7 bases are shared with TRBD1. The CDR3 spans 15 residues. V shed 3 bases and J 6 bases; nucleotides not matched to a gene: 7. Germline V CDR1 and CDR2: MNHNS, SASEGT. The CDR3, as DNA: TGTGCCAGCAGTGACAGGGGGATGGGAGATGAAAAACTGTTTTTT. Translation gives CASSDRGMGDEKLFF.

J is TRBJ2-3 and V is TRBV28, with D possibly TRBD1 on 5 matching bases. The CDR3 spans 15 residues. Germline V gene sequence: CDR1 MDHEN, CDR2 SYDVKM. The V end was cut by 6 bases, the J end by 3 bases, with 16 bases between. CDR3 region: CASSEFGARTDTQYF. CDR3 DNA: TGTGCCAGCAGCGAGTTTGGGGCCCGGACAGATACGCAGTATTTT.

The chain links TRBV6-1 to TRBJ2-3; 7 bases are a match to TRBD2. The CDR3 runs to 16 residues. The V gene's germline CDR1 is MNHNS and CDR2 SASEGT. V was pared by 0 bases and J by 4 bases, with 7 bases of the junction left unmatched. CDR3 amino acids: CASSEATGGGSDTQYF. In DNA, the CDR3 is TGTGCCAGCAGTGAAGCGACGGGGGGAGGGTCAGATACGCAGTATTTT.

V gene TRBV5-4 combines with J gene TRBJ2-5; 11 bases match TRBD1. Germline V lookup: CDR1 SGHNT, CDR2 YYREEE (reference sequence). This CDR3 has 16 amino acids. J was trimmed by 5 bases and V by 4 bases; bases with no gene match: 10. The CDR3 DNA is TGTGCCAGCAGCGACCTGGACAGGGGGCGCGAGGAGACCCAGTACTTC. Translation: CASSDLDRGREETQYF.

V is TRBV19 and J is TRBJ2-6, with 12 bases lining up with TRBD1. V lost 9 bases, J lost 3 bases, and 9 bases stayed unmatched. Germline V gives CDR1 LNHDA, CDR2 SQIVND (reference sequence). This CDR3 has 17 amino acids. CDR3 DNA: TGTGCCAGCCAACCGGGACAGGGGGCGATTGGGGCCAACGTCCTGACTTTC. Encoded protein: CASQPGQGAIGANVLTF.